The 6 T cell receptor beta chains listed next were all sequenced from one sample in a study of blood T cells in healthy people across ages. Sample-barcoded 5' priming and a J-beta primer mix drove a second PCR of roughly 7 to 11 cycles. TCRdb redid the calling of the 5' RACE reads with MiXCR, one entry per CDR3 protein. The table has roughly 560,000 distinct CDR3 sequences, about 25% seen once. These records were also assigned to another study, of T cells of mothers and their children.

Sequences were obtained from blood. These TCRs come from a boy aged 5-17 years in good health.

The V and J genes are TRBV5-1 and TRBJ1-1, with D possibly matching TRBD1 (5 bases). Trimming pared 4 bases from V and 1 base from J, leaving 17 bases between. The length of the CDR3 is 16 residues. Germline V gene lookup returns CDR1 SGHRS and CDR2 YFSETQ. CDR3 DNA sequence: TGCGCCAGCAGCCACAAATGGGGGGAAGGGAACACTGAAGCTTTCTTT. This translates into CASSHKWGEGNTEAFF.

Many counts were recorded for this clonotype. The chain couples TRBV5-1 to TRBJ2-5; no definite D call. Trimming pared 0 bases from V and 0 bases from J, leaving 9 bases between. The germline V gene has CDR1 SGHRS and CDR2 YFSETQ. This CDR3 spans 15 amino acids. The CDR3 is CASSLESGYQETQYF. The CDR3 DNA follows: TGCGCCAGCAGCTTGGAGTCCGGCTACCAAGAGACCCAGTACTTC.

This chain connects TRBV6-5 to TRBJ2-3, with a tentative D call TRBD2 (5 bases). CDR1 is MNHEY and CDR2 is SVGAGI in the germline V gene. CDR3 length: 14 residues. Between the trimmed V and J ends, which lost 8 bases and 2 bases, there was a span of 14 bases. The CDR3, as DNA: TGTGCCAGCGGATCGGGATCCCACACAGATACGCAGTATTTT. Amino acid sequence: CASGSGSHTDTQYF.

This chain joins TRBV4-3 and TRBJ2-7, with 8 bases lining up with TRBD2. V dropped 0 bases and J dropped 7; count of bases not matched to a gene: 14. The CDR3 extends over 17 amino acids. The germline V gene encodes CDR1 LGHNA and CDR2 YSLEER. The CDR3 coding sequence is TGCGCCAGCAGCCAAGATGGGAGCAGCGGGGGACGCTGGGAGCAGTACTTC. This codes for CASSQDGSSGGRWEQYF.

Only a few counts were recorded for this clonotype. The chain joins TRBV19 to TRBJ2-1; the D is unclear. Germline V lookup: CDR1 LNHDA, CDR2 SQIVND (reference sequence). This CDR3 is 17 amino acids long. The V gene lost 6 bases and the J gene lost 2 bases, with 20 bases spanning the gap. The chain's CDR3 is CASSTTLGLAAYNEQFF. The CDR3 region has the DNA TGTGCCAGTAGCACTACTCTCGGGCTCGCGGCCTACAATGAGCAGTTCTTC.

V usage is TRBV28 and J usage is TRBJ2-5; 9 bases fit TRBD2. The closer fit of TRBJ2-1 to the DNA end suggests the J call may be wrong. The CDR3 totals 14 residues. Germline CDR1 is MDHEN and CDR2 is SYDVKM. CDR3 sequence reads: CASSLGGRVDEQFF. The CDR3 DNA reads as TGTGCCAGCAGTTTGGGCGGGAGGGTCGATGAGCAGTTCTTC.